These T cell receptor beta chains were read from a single sample in a study of cytomegalovirus exposure and HLA in healthy donors. Method: immunoSEQ multiplex PCR; TCRdb's copy keeps in-frame clones and lacks some. Of 130,000 to 150,000 clones detected, over 80% appear once; the ten largest clones hold roughly 2.9%. The specimen sequenced was PBMCs. Receptors were obtained from a woman aged 25-40 years in good health and CMV-seronegative. Both conserved end residues are part of each CDR3. D genes are given only for firm matches. A row's size may be missing; if present it is once, few, many or a size class.

few	TRBD2	TRBV5-1	TRBJ2-7	CASSTNSGSSYEQYF	TGCGCCAGCAGCACGAATAGCGGGAGCTCCTACGAGCAGTACTTC
.	.	TRBV7-9	TRBJ2-7	CASSLALFYEQYF	TGTGCCAGCAGCTTAGCCCTTTTCTACGAGCAGTACTTC
.	TRBD1	TRBV5-4	TRBJ2-7	CASSLGQGASYEQYF	TGTGCCAGCAGCCTCGGACAGGGGGCCTCCTACGAGCAGTACTTC
.	TRBD1	TRBV18	TRBJ1-3	CASQGGENTIYF	TGTGCCAGCCAGGGGGGAGAAAACACCATATATTTT
few	TRBD2	TRBV7-9	TRBJ2-7	CASSAGTSGRNSYEQYF	TGTGCCAGCAGCGCAGGGACTAGCGGGAGGAACTCCTACGAGCAGTACTTC
.	TRBD1	TRBV6-5	TRBJ1-1	CASSSGGQGNTEAFF	TGTGCCAGCAGTTCAGGGGGACAAGGAAACACTGAAGCTTTCTTT
once	.	TRBV19	TRBJ1-1	CASSIDTQKEAFF	TGTGCCAGTAGCATAGACACACAAAAGGAAGCTTTCTTT
.	.	TRBV4-1	TRBJ1-2	CASSQENNANYGYTF	TGCGCCAGCAGCCAAGAGAACAATGCTAACTATGGCTACACCTTC
.	.	TRBV11-3	TRBJ2-5	CASSLVSGTYDQETQYF	TGTGCCAGCAGCTTAGTTTCAGGGACTTATGACCAAGAGACCCAGTACTTC
.	TRBD2	TRBV5-4	TRBJ2-5	CASSSRLGLAGGETQYF	TGTGCCAGCAGCTCTCGACTAGGACTAGCGGGAGGGGAGACCCAGTACTTC
.	.	TRBV4-3	TRBJ1-6	CASSLHYRARNYNSPLHF	TGCGCCAGCAGCCTTCATTACAGGGCGCGAAATTATAATTCACCCCTCCACTTT
.	.	TRBV30	TRBJ2-3	CAWSVTAGTQYF	TGTGCCTGGAGTGTAACAGCCGGTACGCAGTATTTT
.	.	TRBV9	TRBJ2-2	CASSVTGHTGELFF	TGTGCCAGCAGCGTCACAGGGCACACCGGGGAGCTGTTTTTT
.	TRBD1	TRBV28	TRBJ2-1	CASSLYRTGNEQFF	TGTGCCAGCAGTCTATACCGGACAGGGAATGAGCAGTTCTTC
.	.	TRBV20-1	TRBJ2-1	CSPSSANEQFF	TGCAGCCCATCTAGCGCCAATGAGCAGTTCTTC
.	.	TRBV6-1	TRBJ2-2	CASIRDPAGELFF	TGTGCCAGCATTCGGGATCCCGCCGGGGAGCTGTTTTTT
.	TRBD2	TRBV29-1	TRBJ2-1	CSVEGGGVYNEQFF	TGCAGCGTTGAAGGGGGGGGAGTCTACAATGAGCAGTTCTTC
once	.	TRBV7-9	TRBJ2-7	CASSPGNLGTPRTYEQYF	TGTGCCAGCAGCCCAGGGAACCTGGGAACCCCCCGGACCTACGAGCAGTACTTC
.	.	TRBV18	TRBJ2-3	CASSGSGGYTDTQYF	TGTGCCAGCTCGGGTAGCGGAGGATATACAGATACGCAGTATTTT
few	.	TRBV10-3	TRBJ1-1	CAISEPTGNRNSEAFF	TGTGCCATCAGTGAGCCAACAGGGAATAGGAACTCTGAAGCTTTCTTT
.	.	TRBV5-1	TRBJ1-2	CASNPAGGRYGYTF	TGCGCCAGCAACCCAGCGGGGGGCCGCTATGGCTACACCTTC
.	.	TRBV30	TRBJ1-2	CAWSERGNYGYTF	TGTGCCTGGAGCGAGCGGGGGAACTATGGCTACACCTTC
.	.	TRBV7-2	TRBJ1-3	CASSPLRAGNTIYF	TGTGCCAGCAGCCCTCTGCGGGCTGGAAACACCATATATTTT
.	.	TRBV6-1	TRBJ1-1	CASSEGASARGAFF	TGTGCCAGCAGTGAAGGCGCCAGCGCCCGTGGGGCTTTCTTT
.	.	TRBV10-1	TRBJ2-5	CASSEVRSQETQYF	TGCGCCAGCAGTGAAGTACGGTCGCAAGAGACCCAGTACTTC
.	TRBD2	TRBV30	TRBJ2-3	CAWSPIGAGGFPDTQYF	TGTGCCTGGAGCCCGATCGGAGCGGGAGGGTTCCCAGATACGCAGTATTTT
.	.	TRBV2	TRBJ1-3	CASSPIGSSGNTIYF	TGTGCCAGCAGCCCAATTGGGAGCTCTGGAAACACCATATATTTT
.	.	TRBV28	TRBJ1-3	CASSFRGNTIYF	TGTGCCAGCAGTTTCAGGGGAAACACCATATATTTT
.	TRBD1	TRBV28	TRBJ2-2	CASTIRGGRTGELFF	TGTGCCAGCACCATTAGAGGGGGCCGCACCGGGGAGCTGTTTTTT
.	.	TRBV6-1	TRBJ1-3	CASSEVASGNTIYF	TGTGCCAGCAGTGAAGTGGCCTCTGGAAACACCATATATTTT
.	TRBD1	TRBV4-3	TRBJ2-3	CASSRFTGEITDTQYF	TGCGCCAGCAGCCGATTTACAGGGGAAATCACAGATACGCAGTATTTT
once	TRBD1	TRBV27	TRBJ2-4	CASSQRTGTIAKNIQYF	TGTGCCAGCAGTCAACGGACAGGGACCATAGCCAAAAACATTCAGTACTTC
.	TRBD1	TRBV7-2	TRBJ2-6	CASSSGTGRSGANVLTF	TGTGCCAGCAGCTCCGGGACAGGGCGCTCTGGGGCCAACGTCCTGACTTTC
few	TRBD2	TRBV11-3	TRBJ2-5	CASSSGTSGSSETQYF	TGTGCCAGCAGCTCCGGGACTAGCGGGAGCTCGGAGACCCAGTACTTC
.	.	TRBV5-1	TRBJ2-7	CASSFRGEQYF	TGCGCCAGCAGCTTTAGGGGCGAGCAGTACTTC
.	TRBD1	TRBV7-9	TRBJ2-7	CASSLPGQGIEQYF	TGTGCCAGCAGCTTGCCGGGACAGGGGATCGAGCAGTACTTC
.	.	TRBV5-1	TRBJ1-3	CASSLAMAASGNTIYF	TGCGCCAGCAGCTTGGCCATGGCGGCCTCTGGAAACACCATATATTTT
.	TRBD1	TRBV11-2	TRBJ2-7	CASSLRQGPSYEQYF	TGTGCCAGCAGCTTACGACAGGGCCCGTCCTACGAGCAGTACTTC
few	.	TRBV30	TRBJ1-4	CAWTPHRFEKLFF	TGTGCCTGGACCCCACACAGGTTTGAAAAACTGTTTTTT
.	.	TRBV10-1	TRBJ2-5	CASSDTGRELQETQYF	TGCGCCAGCAGTGACACGGGCCGGGAGCTACAAGAGACCCAGTACTTC
.	.	TRBV5-1	TRBJ2-5	CASSLGGRSETQYF	TGCGCCAGCAGCTTGGGCGGCCGTTCGGAGACCCAGTACTTC
few	.	TRBV6-6	TRBJ2-1	CASRTQGNEQFF	TGTGCCAGCAGGACACAGGGCAATGAGCAGTTCTTC